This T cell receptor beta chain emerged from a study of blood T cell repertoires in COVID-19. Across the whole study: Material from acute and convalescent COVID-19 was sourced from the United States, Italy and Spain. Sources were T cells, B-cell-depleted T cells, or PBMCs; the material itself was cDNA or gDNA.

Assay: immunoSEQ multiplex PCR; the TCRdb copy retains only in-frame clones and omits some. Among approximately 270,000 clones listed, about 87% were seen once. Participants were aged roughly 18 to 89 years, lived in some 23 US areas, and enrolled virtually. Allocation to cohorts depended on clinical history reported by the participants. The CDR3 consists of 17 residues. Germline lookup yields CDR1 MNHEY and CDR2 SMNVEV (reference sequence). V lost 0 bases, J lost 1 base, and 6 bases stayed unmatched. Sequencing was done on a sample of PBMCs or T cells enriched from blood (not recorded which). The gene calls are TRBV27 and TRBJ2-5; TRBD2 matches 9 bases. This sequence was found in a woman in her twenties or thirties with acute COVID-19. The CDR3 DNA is TGTGCCAGCAGTTTATCCCAAACTAGCGGGCTCCAAGAGACCCAGTACTTC. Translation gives CASSLSQTSGLQETQYF.